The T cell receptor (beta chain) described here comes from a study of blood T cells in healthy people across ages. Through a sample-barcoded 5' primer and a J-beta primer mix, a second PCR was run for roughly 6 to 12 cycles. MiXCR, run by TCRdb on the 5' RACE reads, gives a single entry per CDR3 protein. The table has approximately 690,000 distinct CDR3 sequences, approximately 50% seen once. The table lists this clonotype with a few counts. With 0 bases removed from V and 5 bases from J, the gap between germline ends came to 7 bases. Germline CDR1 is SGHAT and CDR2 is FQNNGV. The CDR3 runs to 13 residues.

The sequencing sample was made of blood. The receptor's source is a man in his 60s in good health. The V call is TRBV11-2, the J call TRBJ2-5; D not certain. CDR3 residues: CASSLDNGETQYF. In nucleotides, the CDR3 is TGTGCCAGCAGCTTAGATAATGGTGAGACCCAGTACTTC.